Each of the 13 T cell receptor beta chains below was sequenced from the same sample in a study of response to subunit inactivated influenza vaccine. TCRdb re-analysed the RT-PCR reads in MiXCR, keeping a single row per CDR3 protein. The sample includes 150,000 to 200,000 distinct CDR3 sequences, around 9.9% of them seen just once. The starting material was non-naive T cells sorted from PBMCs, obtained more than 35 days after vaccination. All receptors derive from a man aged 50 or older who received an inactivated influenza vaccine.

The chain links TRBV5-1 to TRBJ2-1; 10 bases agree with TRBD2. The CDR3 runs 14 residues. The junction had 6 bases not matched to a gene; V was cut back by 4 bases and J by 8 bases. Germline-derived CDR1 and CDR2 are SGHRS and YFSETQ. In DNA form, the CDR3 reads TGCGCCAGCAGCAGAGCGGGAGGGGTTGATGAGCAGTTCTTC. Protein: CASSRAGGVDEQFF.

This clonotype was counted many times. This rearrangement joins TRBV10-3 to TRBJ2-1; 7 positions match TRBD1. Germline V gives CDR1 ENHRY, CDR2 SYGVKD. The CDR3 consists of 14 residues. V shed 5 bases and J 6 bases; nucleotides not matched to a gene: 7. DNA of the CDR3: TGTGCCATCAGTCGACAGGGTCTGGGCAATGAGCAGTTCTTC. As protein: CAISRQGLGNEQFF.

The chain has TRBV4-2 and TRBJ2-7; D is undetermined. Trimming took 0 bases from V and 6 from J, leaving 6 bases between them. The length of the CDR3 is 12 residues. Germline assignment: CDR1 LGHNA and CDR2 YNFKEQ. CDR3 nucleotide sequence: TGTGCCAGCAGCCAAGATAGCCGCGAGCAGTACTTC. It is translated as CASSQDSREQYF.

The chain has TRBV2 and TRBJ2-7; 9 bases agree with TRBD2. V dropped 8 bases and J dropped 3; count of bases not matched to a gene: 5. CDR1 is SNHLY, CDR2 FYNNEI, per germline. The CDR3 totals 13 residues. This CDR3 is CASGRLADYEQYF. Here the CDR3 DNA reads TGTGCCAGCGGACGACTAGCGGACTACGAGCAGTACTTC.

The rearrangement links TRBV20-1 to TRBJ2-3; no clear D gene. Per germline, CDR1 DFQATT and CDR2 SNEGSKA (reference sequence). The CDR3 runs 12 residues. Trimming pared 7 bases from V and 1 base from J, leaving 9 bases between. CDR3 in amino acids: CSGLGGTDTQYF. CDR3 coding DNA: TGCAGTGGTTTGGGTGGCACAGATACGCAGTATTTT.

The rearrangement links TRBV12-3 or TRBV12-4 to TRBJ2-5; the D gene is possibly TRBD1 (6 bases). The CDR3 is made up of 14 amino acids. V was cut by 2 bases and J by 3 bases, with 10 bases left in between. Here the CDR3 reads CASSLRRTEETQYF. CDR3 DNA sequence: TGTGCCAGCAGTTTACGCCGGACAGAAGAGACCCAGTACTTC.

The rearrangement joins TRBV6-1 to TRBJ1-2, with 8 bases aligning to TRBD1. The trim removed 10 bases at V and 4 bases at J, leaving 14 bases unmatched. This CDR3 region has 15 residues. Germline CDR1 MNHNS, CDR2 SASEGT. CDR3 bases: TGTGCCACCTCGAACGGGGGGACAGGTCTCTATGGCTACACCTTC. This gives the protein CATSNGGTGLYGYTF.

This clonotype was counted a few times. CDR3 DNA: TGCGCCAGCAGCTTGGCGGTAGCGGGGGGGCCAAATACGCAGTATTTT. It translates to CASSLAVAGGPNTQYF. The chain is built from TRBV5-1 and TRBJ2-3; 11 positions agree with TRBD2. CDR1 SGHRS and CDR2 YFSETQ come from the germline V gene. J lost 7 bases, V lost 0 bases, and 7 bases had no gene match. The CDR3 has 16 residues.

This clonotype was seen more than once but under ten times. The V gene is TRBV12-3 or TRBV12-4, the J gene TRBJ2-1; D uncertain. Trimming shortened V by 2 bases and J by 8 bases, and 13 bases separated the two germline ends. The CDR3 sequence is 14 residues long. The CDR3 bases are TGTGCCAGCAGTTTACTGGGTGGTCTGGATGAGCAGTTCTTC. It encodes CASSLLGGLDEQFF.

This clonotype has a handful of counts. The genes are TRBV12-3 or TRBV12-4 and TRBJ2-3; TRBD2 agrees at 13 bases. The trim removed 1 base at V and 6 bases at J, leaving 7 bases unmatched. The CDR3 spans 17 residues. The CDR3: CASSLDGLAGAGDTQYF. CDR3 in DNA: TGTGCCAGCAGTTTAGATGGACTAGCGGGGGCGGGGGATACGCAGTATTTT.

This clonotype was observed many times. The chain uses TRBV7-2 and TRBJ2-7, with no clear D. The CDR3 is 13 amino acids. Looked up from germline, CDR1 is SGHTA and CDR2 is FQGNSA. Trimming left V 1 base short and J 0 bases short, with 4 bases between. CDR3 sequence: CASSLDISYEQYF. The CDR3 DNA reads as TGTGCCAGCAGCTTAGATATCTCCTACGAGCAGTACTTC.

This chain joins TRBV11-2 and TRBJ2-7, with 9 bases aligning to TRBD1. The CDR3 has 15 amino acids. CDR1 and CDR2 (germline): SGHAT, FQNNGV. Unmatched junction bases numbered 3, after V lost 1 base and J lost 2 bases. CDR3 in amino acids: CASSLGQGVAYEQYF. The CDR3, as DNA: TGTGCCAGCAGCTTAGGACAGGGGGTCGCCTACGAGCAGTACTTC.

The chain employs TRBV20-1 and TRBJ1-6; D ambiguous. CDR3 length: 15 residues. Germline V lookup: CDR1 DFQATT, CDR2 SNEGSKA (reference sequence). Trimming took 0 bases from V and 6 from J, leaving 12 bases between them. The chain's CDR3 is CSARDMGRFNSPLHF. The DNA of the CDR3 is TGCAGTGCTAGAGATATGGGCCGCTTTAATTCACCCCTCCACTTT.